This T cell receptor beta chain came from a study of human T cells and chemical hapten exposure. The V gene lost 6 bases and the J gene lost 10 bases, with 14 bases spanning the gap. Germline V lookup: CDR1 SEHNR, CDR2 FQNEAQ (reference sequence). There are 12 residues in the CDR3. Via MiXCR, TCRdb re-called the RACE reads, giving one row per CDR3 protein. Of more than 85,000 distinct CDR3 sequences listed, 8% to 13% are singletons. Time point specified: patch test 2, 6 weeks after DPC sensitization. Treatment here: therapeutic diphenylcyclopropenone sensitization with weekly scalp DPC. Only after blood had been drawn was each patch test applied.

The sequencing here drew on whole blood, taken in connection with sensitization to the hapten diphenylcyclopropenone (DPC). The receptor was isolated from a man in his forties with alopecia areata. Some clones in this sample may be carry-over from other donors' samples. The chain has TRBV7-9 and TRBJ2-3, with D hard to call. The CDR3 region has the DNA TGTGCCAGCAGTCTTGCAGACACAGCGCAGTATTTT. Protein product: CASSLADTAQYF.